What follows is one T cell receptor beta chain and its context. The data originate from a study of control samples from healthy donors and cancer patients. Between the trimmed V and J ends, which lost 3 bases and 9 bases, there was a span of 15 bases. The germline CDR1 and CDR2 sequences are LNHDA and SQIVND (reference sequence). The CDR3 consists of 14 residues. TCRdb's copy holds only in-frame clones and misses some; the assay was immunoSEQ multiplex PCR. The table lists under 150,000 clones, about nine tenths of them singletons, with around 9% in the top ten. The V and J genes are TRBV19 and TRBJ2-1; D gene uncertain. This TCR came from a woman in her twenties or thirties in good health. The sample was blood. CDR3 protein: CASSIGLPVGEQFF. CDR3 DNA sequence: TGTGCCAGTAGTATCGGGCTACCCGTGGGTGAGCAGTTCTTC.